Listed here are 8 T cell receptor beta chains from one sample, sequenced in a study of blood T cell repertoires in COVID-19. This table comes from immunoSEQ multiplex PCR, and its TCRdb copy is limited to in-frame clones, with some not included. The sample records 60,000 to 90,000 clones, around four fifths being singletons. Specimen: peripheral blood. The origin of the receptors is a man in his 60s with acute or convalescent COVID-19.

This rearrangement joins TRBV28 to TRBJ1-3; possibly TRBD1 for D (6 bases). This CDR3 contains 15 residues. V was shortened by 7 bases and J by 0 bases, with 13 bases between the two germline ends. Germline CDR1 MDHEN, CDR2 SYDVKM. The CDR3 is CASTRGGASGNTIYF. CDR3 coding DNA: TGTGCCAGCACTCGGGGGGGGGCCTCTGGAAACACCATATATTTT.

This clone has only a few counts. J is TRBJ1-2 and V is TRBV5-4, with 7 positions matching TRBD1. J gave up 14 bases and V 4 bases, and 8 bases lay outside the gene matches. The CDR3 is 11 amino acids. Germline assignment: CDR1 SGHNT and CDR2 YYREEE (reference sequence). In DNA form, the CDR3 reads TGTGCCAGCAGCAGGGCTGACAGGGAAACCTTC. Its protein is CASSRADRETF.

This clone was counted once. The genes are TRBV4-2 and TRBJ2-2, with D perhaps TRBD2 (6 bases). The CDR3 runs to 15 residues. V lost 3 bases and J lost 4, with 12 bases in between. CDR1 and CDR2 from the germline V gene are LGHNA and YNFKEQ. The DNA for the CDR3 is TGTGCCAGCAGCCAGACCGGGGGAGCCACCGGGGAGCTGTTTTTT. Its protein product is CASSQTGGATGELFF.

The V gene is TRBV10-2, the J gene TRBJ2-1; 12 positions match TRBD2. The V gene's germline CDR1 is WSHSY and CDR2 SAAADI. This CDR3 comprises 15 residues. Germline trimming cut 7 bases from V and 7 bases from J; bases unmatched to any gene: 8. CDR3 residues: CASKRPSGGANEQFF. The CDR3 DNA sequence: TGCGCCAGCAAAAGGCCTAGCGGGGGGGCGAATGAGCAGTTCTTC.

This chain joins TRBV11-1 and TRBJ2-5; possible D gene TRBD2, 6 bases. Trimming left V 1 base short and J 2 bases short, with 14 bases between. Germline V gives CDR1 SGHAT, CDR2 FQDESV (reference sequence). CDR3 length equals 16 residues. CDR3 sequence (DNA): TGTGCCAGCAGCTTAGTAAATCGCGGGAAACAAGAGACCCAGTACTTC. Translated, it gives CASSLVNRGKQETQYF.

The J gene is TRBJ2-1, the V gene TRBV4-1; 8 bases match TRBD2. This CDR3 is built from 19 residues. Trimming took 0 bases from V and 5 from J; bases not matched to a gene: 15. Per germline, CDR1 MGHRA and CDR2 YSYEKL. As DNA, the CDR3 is TGCGCCAGCAGCCAAGACGGCAGCGGGGGAGATGGGGGAAACAATGAGCAGTTCTTC. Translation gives CASSQDGSGGDGGNNEQFF.

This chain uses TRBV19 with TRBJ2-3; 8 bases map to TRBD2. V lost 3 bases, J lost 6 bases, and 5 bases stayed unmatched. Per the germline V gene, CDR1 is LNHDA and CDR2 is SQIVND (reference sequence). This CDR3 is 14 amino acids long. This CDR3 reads CASSISGGVDTQYF. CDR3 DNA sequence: TGTGCCAGTAGTATTTCCGGGGGGGTGGATACGCAGTATTTT.

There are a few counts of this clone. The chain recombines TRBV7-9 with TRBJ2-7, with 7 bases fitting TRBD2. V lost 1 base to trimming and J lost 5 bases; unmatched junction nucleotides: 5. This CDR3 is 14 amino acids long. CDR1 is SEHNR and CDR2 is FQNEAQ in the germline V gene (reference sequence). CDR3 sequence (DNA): TGTGCCAGCAGCTTAGGAAGCGGGGCCCACGAGCAGTACTTC. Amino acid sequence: CASSLGSGAHEQYF.